This TCR beta chain was captured in a study of control samples from healthy donors and cancer patients. This clone has a single count. Here immunoSEQ multiplex PCR was the method, and the copy in TCRdb shows in-frame clones only, minus some. The sample has around 45,000 clones, approximately 70% seen once. The CDR3 is 12 residues long. Germline V gene lookup returns CDR1 SGHTA and CDR2 FQGTGA. V lost 1 base and J 7 bases, leaving 8 bases between the germline ends. The chain joins TRBV7-3 to TRBJ2-7; D remains unclear. Input material: formalin-fixed, paraffin-embedded tissue. This receptor was taken from a male donor with melanoma. The CDR3 DNA follows: TGTGCCAGCAGCTTAAATCCCCCGGAGCAGTACTTC. Translated: CASSLNPPEQYF.